Listed below are T cell receptor beta chains from one sample, sequenced in a study of OX40 agonist ivuxolimab in advanced cancers. TCRdb keeps only in-frame clones here, not all; method: immunoSEQ multiplex PCR. This sample has fewer than 75,000 clones, with about 87% found just once. The material sequenced was CD4+ or CD8+ T cells sorted from blood, taken in a trial of the OX40 agonist ivuxolimab. The origin of the receptors is an adult with an advanced solid tumor such as melanoma, head and neck, liver or kidney cancer. CDR3s include the opening cysteine and the closing phenylalanine or tryptophan. The D gene is left open where the match is weak. Size is stated for part of the rows, as once, few or many counts, or as a class when the clone is expanded.

TRBV5-1	.	.	TRBJ1-1	TGCGCCAGCAGCTTGTTTTCAGGGCTGGACACTGAAGCTTTCTTT	CASSLFSGLDTEAFF
TRBV28	.	TRBD2	TRBJ2-7	TGTGCCAGCAGTCCCCGTACGGCTAGCGGAACCTACGAGCAGTACTTC	CASSPRTASGTYEQYF
TRBV4-3	.	.	TRBJ2-6	TGCGCCAGCAGCCAAGCCGGCTCTGGGGCCAACGTCCTGACTTTC	CASSQAGSGANVLTF
TRBV6-1	.	.	TRBJ1-2	TGTGCCAGCAGTGAATTTTATGGCTACACCTTC	CASSEFYGYTF
TRBV6-1	.	.	TRBJ2-7	TGTGCCACGACAACCATGGTAAGCGAGCAGTACTTC	CATTTMVSEQYF
TRBV29-1	.	.	TRBJ2-3	TGCAGCGTCGGAATACTAGTCAGCACAGATACGCAGTATTTT	CSVGILVSTDTQYF
TRBV5-1	once	.	TRBJ2-2	TGCGCCAGCAGCTTGGCCGCCGACACCGGGGAGCTGTTTTTT	CASSLAADTGELFF
TRBV15	.	.	TRBJ2-2	TGTGCCACCAGCAGAACCGGGGCCTGGGGCACCGGGGAGCTGTTTTTT	CATSRTGAWGTGELFF
TRBV5-1	.	.	TRBJ2-2	TGCGCCAGCAGCACCGGGACTGGAAACACCGGGGAGCTGTTTTTT	CASSTGTGNTGELFF
TRBV27	medium-sized	.	TRBJ1-1	TGTGCCAGCAGGGTGGGACAAGGGAACACTGAAGCTTTCTTT	CASRVGQGNTEAFF
TRBV19	.	.	TRBJ1-2	TGTGCCAGTAGTCCAGACAAGTATGGCTACACCTTC	CASSPDKYGYTF
TRBV11-2	.	.	TRBJ2-3	TGTGCCAGCAGCTCATACACCACTCGGAGGACAGATACGCAGTATTTT	CASSSYTTRRTDTQYF
TRBV5-6	.	.	TRBJ1-1	TGTGCCAGCAGCTTGGCGTCTAGGAACACTGAAGCTTTCTTT	CASSLASRNTEAFF
TRBV18	.	TRBD1	TRBJ1-3	TGTGCCAGCTCTCGAGGACAGGTATCGACTGACACCATATATTTT	CASSRGQVSTDTIYF
TRBV2	.	.	TRBJ2-5	TGTGCCAGCGCGAACACCCACCAAGAGACCCAGTACTTC	CASANTHQETQYF
TRBV7-9	.	TRBD1	TRBJ1-2	TGTGCCAGCAGCTCAAGAACAGGGGATTTATATGGCTACACCTTC	CASSSRTGDLYGYTF
TRBV7-9	.	.	TRBJ1-1	TGTGCCAGCAGCTCCCAGGGCATAAGCACTGAAGCTTTCTTT	CASSSQGISTEAFF
TRBV7-3	.	TRBD2	TRBJ2-5	TGTGCCAGCAGCCCGGGGGGGACTAGCGGGCAGCGGGAGGAGACCCAGTACTTC	CASSPGGTSGQREETQYF
TRBV5-1	.	.	TRBJ1-4	TGCGCCAGCAGCTCCACAGGAACAACTAATGAAAAACTGTTTTTT	CASSSTGTTNEKLFF
TRBV27	.	.	TRBJ1-1	TGTGCCAGCAGTTATAGCCTGTCAGCCAACCCGAACACTGAAGCTTTCTTT	CASSYSLSANPNTEAFF
TRBV7-9	.	.	TRBJ2-7	TGTGCCAGCAGCTCCTTATGGGGCGCCGGGGCCTACGAGCAGTACTTC	CASSSLWGAGAYEQYF
TRBV30	.	.	TRBJ1-1	TGTGCCTGGAGTAGACGACGGGTCACTGAAGCTTTCTTT	CAWSRRRVTEAFF
TRBV5-4	.	TRBD2	TRBJ2-5	TGTGCCAGCAGCCCCGGGGGGAGTAACCAAGAGACCCAGTACTTC	CASSPGGSNQETQYF
TRBV5-1	.	.	TRBJ2-3	TGCGCCAGCAGCTTGGAGGGGTCGGTCGGGAGCACAGATACGCAGTATTTT	CASSLEGSVGSTDTQYF
TRBV28	.	.	TRBJ2-7	TGTGCCAGCAGTTTTAGGGTTTCCGAGCAGTACTTC	CASSFRVSEQYF
TRBV11-2	.	.	TRBJ1-1	TGTGCCAGCAGCTTTCGGGGCATAAACACTGAAGCTTTCTTT	CASSFRGINTEAFF
TRBV30	.	.	TRBJ2-5	TGTGCCTGGAGTGTGACGCGCTTAGAGACCCAGTACTTC	CAWSVTRLETQYF
TRBV10-1	.	TRBD2	TRBJ2-3	TGCGCCAGCGGACTAGCGGGAGGGCGGACGCAGTATTTT	CASGLAGGRTQYF
TRBV6-5	.	TRBD2	TRBJ2-1	TGTGCCAGCAGCCCTGCTAGCGGGATATACAATGAGCAGTTCTTC	CASSPASGIYNEQFF
TRBV5-1	.	TRBD2	TRBJ2-1	TGCGCCAGCAGCATGGGACTAGCGGGAGTAAATGAGCAGTTCTTC	CASSMGLAGVNEQFF
TRBV5-3	.	TRBD1	TRBJ1-1	TGTGCCAGCAGTTCCGCAGGGGGCGGGAACACTGAAGCTTTCTTT	CASSSAGGGNTEAFF
TRBV7-9	.	.	TRBJ2-3	TGTGCCAGCAGCTTAGCTTCTGTCAAAGATACGCAGTATTTT	CASSLASVKDTQYF
TRBV30	.	TRBD1	TRBJ2-5	TGTGCCTGGAGGCCCGCTGGGACAGGGAGGGAGACCCAGTACTTC	CAWRPAGTGRETQYF
TRBV7-8	.	TRBD2	TRBJ2-1	TGTGCCAGCAGCGTAACACTAGCGGCCGGCGTGGATGAGCAGTTCTTC	CASSVTLAAGVDEQFF
TRBV10-3	.	.	TRBJ1-5	TGTGCCATCAGTGAGTCAAAGGGGGGAGCTCAGCCCCAGCATTTT	CAISESKGGAQPQHF
TRBV6-6	.	.	TRBJ1-1	TGTGCCAGCAGTTACGTTACGGGACACACGAACACTGAAGCTTTCTTT	CASSYVTGHTNTEAFF
TRBV10-2	.	TRBD1	TRBJ1-1	TGCGCCAGCAGTTTCGGACAGGGTCAAACTGAAGCTTTCTTT	CASSFGQGQTEAFF
TRBV4-1	few	.	TRBJ2-3	TGCGCCAGCAGCTGGCTAATCACAGATACGCAGTATTTT	CASSWLITDTQYF
TRBV4-2	few	.	TRBJ2-3	TGTGCCAGCAGCCAAGATCAGGGGGATACGCAGTATTTT	CASSQDQGDTQYF
TRBV21-1	.	.	TRBJ2-3	TGTGCCAGCAGCAAAGAGGCCGCGGGCGGGAGCCCTAGCACAGATACGCAGTATTTT	CASSKEAAGGSPSTDTQYF
TRBV10-3	.	.	TRBJ2-1	TGTGCCATCGCCGGGGGATACAATGAGCAGTTCTTC	CAIAGGYNEQFF
TRBV7-9	.	TRBD2	TRBJ2-3	TGTGCCAGCAGCTTAGACGGACTAGCGGGAGTTAGCACAGATACGCAGTATTTT	CASSLDGLAGVSTDTQYF
TRBV7-9	.	.	TRBJ1-1	TGTGCCAGCAACGGGCTGTCGAACACTGAAGCTTTCTTT	CASNGLSNTEAFF
TRBV5-4	.	.	TRBJ1-1	TGTGCCAGCAGCCACAATCGGCAGGGTGAAGCTTTCTTT	CASSHNRQGEAFF
TRBV11-3	.	TRBD1	TRBJ2-3	TGTGCCAGCAGCTCCGGACAGGGAAAATTTATAGATACGCAGTATTTT	CASSSGQGKFIDTQYF
TRBV7-9	.	TRBD2	TRBJ2-2	TGTGCCAGCAGCCCGGGCGGGAGGGCCGGTCCCGGGGAGCTGTTTTTT	CASSPGGRAGPGELFF
TRBV19	.	.	TRBJ1-3	TGTGCCAGCAGAAAGACGGGCTCTGGAAACACCATATATTTT	CASRKTGSGNTIYF
TRBV28	.	.	TRBJ1-1	TGTGCCAGCAGTTTGGGCAGTTTGAACACTGAAGCTTTCTTT	CASSLGSLNTEAFF
TRBV7-9	.	.	TRBJ1-1	TGTGCCAGCAGTTATAGCAGGGGCACTGAAGCTTTCTTT	CASSYSRGTEAFF
TRBV10-2	.	.	TRBJ2-1	TGCGCCAGCAGTGATCGGCTTTCCTACAATGAGCAGTTCTTC	CASSDRLSYNEQFF
TRBV18	many	.	TRBJ1-2	TGTGCCAGCTCACCTTACAGGGCTCCGGACTATGGCTACACCTTC	CASSPYRAPDYGYTF
TRBV5-1	.	TRBD2	TRBJ2-7	TGCGCCAGCAGCTTGGGACTAGCGGGTTCCTACGAGCAGTACTTC	CASSLGLAGSYEQYF
TRBV9	.	.	TRBJ2-1	TGTGCCAGCAGCGGCCCCTACTCTGGGAGTGAGCAGTTCTTC	CASSGPYSGSEQFF
TRBV5-1	.	.	TRBJ2-1	TGCGCCAGCAGCTTGGCCGGACAGACCTACAATGAGCAGTTCTTC	CASSLAGQTYNEQFF
TRBV4-2	.	.	TRBJ2-2	TGTGCCAGCAGCGAACTAGCGAACACCGGGGAGCTGTTTTTT	CASSELANTGELFF
TRBV19	.	.	TRBJ2-6	TGTGCCAGTAGTATTCATGACGCTTCCCCTGGGGCCAACGTCCTGACTTTC	CASSIHDASPGANVLTF